A selection of T cell receptor beta chains follows, all from one sample in a study of T cell responses to AZD1222 COVID-19 vaccine. The data were produced by immunoSEQ multiplex PCR, yet TCRdb's version contains in-frame clones alone and is incomplete. The sample has almost 65,000 clones, about four fifths seen once. Sequencing was performed on peripheral blood, taken on day 0 of AZD1222 vaccination. The receptors were sampled from an adult in good health. CDR3s include the opening cysteine and the closing phenylalanine or tryptophan.

v_gene: TRBV18; CDR3aa: CASSPPGGTVRGNEQFF
v_gene: TRBV4-1; CDR3aa: CASSQGLIGKNIQYF
v_gene: TRBV28; CDR3aa: CASSLVGKKQNTEAFF
v_gene: TRBV6-6; CDR3aa: CASSPDMDTQYF
v_gene: TRBV5-6; CDR3aa: CASSSGYYEQYF
v_gene: TRBV2; CDR3aa: CASSSGTVLFEDTQYF
v_gene: TRBV13; CDR3aa: CASSLSPRADTQYF
v_gene: TRBV7-2; CDR3aa: CASSLVPGASYEQYF
v_gene: TRBV19; CDR3aa: CASSISVGPSGANVLTF
v_gene: TRBV27; CDR3aa: CASTLLGGTNEKLFF
v_gene: TRBV6-5; CDR3aa: CASTRGSNQPQHF
v_gene: TRBV4-2; CDR3aa: CASSRTGQANTGELFF
v_gene: TRBV5-1; CDR3aa: CASSLTTAGVIGANVLTF
v_gene: TRBV29-1; CDR3aa: CSVGQGYNEQFF
v_gene: TRBV4-1; CDR3aa: CASSQNTVGEGYTF
v_gene: TRBV7-2; CDR3aa: CASSLLAGGHYEQYF
v_gene: TRBV3-1/TRBV3-2; CDR3aa: CASSRGKMNTEAFF
v_gene: TRBV27; CDR3aa: CASSLRGLDGYTF
v_gene: TRBV4-1; CDR3aa: CASSQVRGLHGYTF
v_gene: TRBV6-1; CDR3aa: CASSEWGGGYGYTF
v_gene: TRBV9; CDR3aa: CASSVGPGPIPNQPQHF
v_gene: TRBV19; CDR3aa: CATSIGGNGELFF
v_gene: TRBV7-2; CDR3aa: CASSLDPGNTIYF
v_gene: TRBV30; CDR3aa: CAWSRLANTGELFF
v_gene: TRBV29-1; CDR3aa: CSGGGSNYGYTF
v_gene: TRBV5-4; CDR3aa: CASSPRAGAVKNSPLHF
v_gene: TRBV28; CDR3aa: CASSLRVSNQPQHF
v_gene: TRBV6-5; CDR3aa: CASSYLWGTEAFF
v_gene: TRBV28; CDR3aa: CASRRTGSGSNQPQHF
v_gene: TRBV4-2; CDR3aa: CASSRTDYNEQFF
v_gene: TRBV5-1; CDR3aa: CASSPPAGSTEAFF
v_gene: TRBV28; CDR3aa: CASSSRDREQPQHF
v_gene: TRBV9; CDR3aa: CASSTRPPPDTQYF
v_gene: TRBV29-1; CDR3aa: CSVPRQGTSSYNEQFF
v_gene: TRBV6-5; CDR3aa: CASSYPFTDTQYF
v_gene: TRBV6-5; CDR3aa: CASSYGGQPYGYTF
v_gene: TRBV4-3; CDR3aa: CASSQEQGYEKLFF
v_gene: TRBV5-1; CDR3aa: CASSPGLAGTTSTDTQYF
v_gene: TRBV5-1; CDR3aa: CASSISGTANTEAFF
v_gene: TRBV25-1; CDR3aa: CASSARLSSYEQYF
v_gene: TRBV28; CDR3aa: CASSFPNTEAFF
v_gene: TRBV7-9; CDR3aa: CASSPDSAGNTIYF
v_gene: TRBV6-5; CDR3aa: CASSHIRRSYNEQFF
v_gene: TRBV7-9; CDR3aa: CASSSGDRITEAFF
v_gene: TRBV1; CDR3aa: CTSSLTGTGEPNTEAFF
v_gene: TRBV2; CDR3aa: CASAGGQGGQPQHF